This T cell receptor beta chain appears in the sequencing data of a study of T cell repertoires in cytomegalovirus infection. For the study at large: Public TCR beta signatures were indicative of both CMV infection and a matching HLA type.

V dropped 2 bases and J dropped 6; count of bases not matched to a gene: 4. CDR3 size: 14 residues. This clonotype was counted many times. The antigen remains unidentified. TCRdb re-called the reads through MiXCR, storing one row per CDR3 protein. The data show a few hundred thousand distinct CDR3 sequences, with around 15% seen just once and around half held by the top ten. Study-wide results and limits: HLA-C-restricted, CMV-specific TCR beta clonotypes were dominant ex vivo. Identification of carriers of CMV plus the relevant HLA was achieved through cumulative public TCR beta family frequency.

This TCR was recovered from a human donor in good health (CMV status not recorded). Some clones in this sample may be carry-over from other donors' samples. The chain links TRBV12-3 or TRBV12-4 to TRBJ1-1, with 9 bases identical to TRBD1. The sequenced material came from CD8+ T cells from PBMCs. The CDR3 reads CASSLLGQGSEAFF. In nucleotides, the CDR3 is TGTGCCAGCAGTTTATTGGGACAGGGCTCTGAAGCTTTCTTT.